This TCR beta chain was documented in a study of tumor and adjacent non-tumor tissue in lung cancer. Germline-derived CDR1 and CDR2 are MNHNY and SVGAGI (reference sequence). The CDR3 sequence is 16 residues long. RNA was extracted from bulk tissue without any cell sorting. Three rounds of nested PCR, following a modified ARM-PCR protocol, produced the TCRbeta library. Using its own MiXCR run on the multiplex PCR reads, TCRdb lists one record per CDR3 protein. The sample has approximately 100,000 distinct CDR3 sequences; roughly 80% are singletons. With respect to this clonotype: A much more abundant neighbour one base away suggests this may be a read error.

This rearrangement joins TRBV6-6 to TRBJ1-1; D may be TRBD1 (6 bases). This TCR was sampled from a woman in her sixties or seventies with non-small cell lung cancer. Sequenced input: lung tumor tissue. The CDR3 bases are TGTGCCAACAGTGCACTCAGGGGTGGGGTAGTCACTGAAGCTTTCTTT. This encodes CANSALRGGVVTEAFF.